The entry below describes one T cell receptor (beta chain). Authors' data handling: Reference gene primers were amplified, and this amplification served to estimate nucleated cell counts. This table comes from immunoSEQ multiplex PCR, and its TCRdb copy is limited to in-frame clones, with some not included. For V, J and clone size, that table is used; D and trimming come from the DNA. The sample yields approximately 230,000 clones, 88% seen once. The sample originates from a study of blood T cell repertoires in COVID-19. The receptor was isolated from a woman under 40 with COVID-19, enrolled during active disease. Sequenced input: peripheral blood.

This CDR3 is CASSPAPGDRAYEQYF. The DNA of the CDR3 is TGTGCCAGCAGCCCCGCCCCAGGGGATAGGGCCTACGAGCAGTACTTC. This chain links TRBV5-4 with TRBJ2-7, with TRBD1 as a possible D gene (6 bases). Germline V gene sequence: CDR1 SGHNT, CDR2 YYREEE (reference sequence). The CDR3 is 16 residues long. Trimming removed 4 bases from V and 2 bases from J, with 19 bases in between.